This T cell receptor beta chain was sequenced during a study of patients and donors after allogeneic stem cell transplantation. MiXCR, run by TCRdb on the RT-PCR reads, gives a single entry per CDR3 protein. The repertoire holds fewer than 200,000 distinct CDR3 sequences, with roughly 30% as singletons. The CDR3 consists of 17 residues. Germline V gene sequence: CDR1 LGHDT, CDR2 YNNKEL (reference sequence). Trimming at V came to 1 base and at J to 2 bases, leaving 6 bases not matched to a gene. The V gene is TRBV3-1, the J gene TRBJ2-1, with TRBD2 identical over 9 bases. The sample was blood, either unsorted or a sorted T cell fraction (not recorded which). The origin of this receptor is a human donor who was either an allogeneic HSCT recipient or a stem cell or donor lymphocyte infusion donor (not recorded which). It is not recorded whose cells these are; they may come from a transplant donor. The CDR3 sequence is CASSQALAGRPYNEQFF. DNA of the CDR3: TGTGCCAGCAGCCAAGCGCTAGCGGGAAGACCCTACAATGAGCAGTTCTTC.